Listed here are 32 T cell receptor beta chains from one sample, sequenced in a study of regulatory T cells in long-lasting Graves disease. Arm-PCR of CDR3 regions with iRepertoire HTBI primers generated TCR beta libraries. TCRdb itself ran the multiplex PCR reads through MiXCR, one entry per CDR3 protein. The table includes about 500,000 distinct CDR3 sequences, more than 10% detected once. Time point given: newly diagnosed GD, antithyroid drugs for less than 3 months. PBMC RNA served as the TCR library source. These data are also associated with another study on T cells in Graves' hyperthyroidism and ophthalmopathy.

This specimen consisted of peripheral blood mononuclear cells (PBMCs), obtained at new diagnosis, from a patient treated with antithyroid drugs. The receptors were sampled from a woman in her 30s with Graves disease.

This clonotype occurred many times. The J gene is TRBJ1-1, the V gene TRBV11-2; D is possibly TRBD1 (6 bases). This CDR3 comprises 11 residues. The germline V gene has CDR1 SGHAT and CDR2 FQNNGV. V was pared by 5 bases and J by 14 bases, with 15 bases between. For the CDR3, the DNA is TGTGCCAGCAGCCCAGGGACACGGGCGTTCTTT. Residues: CASSPGTRAFF.

Ten or more counts support this clonotype. The gene calls are TRBV6-2 or TRBV6-3 and TRBJ2-1; 11 bases map to TRBD2. V was pared by 4 bases and J by 7 bases, with 12 bases of the junction left unmatched. The CDR3 runs to 17 residues. Per the germline V gene, CDR1 is MNHEY and CDR2 is SVGEGT. The CDR3 sequence: CASSSFLAGGGRNEQFF. Here the CDR3 DNA reads TGTGCCAGCAGTTCGTTCCTAGCGGGAGGTGGGCGGAATGAGCAGTTCTTC.

This clonotype was detected a few times. The rearrangement joins TRBV5-6 to TRBJ1-2, with TRBD1 matching 7 bases. Germline V lookup: CDR1 SGHDT, CDR2 YYEEEE. The CDR3 runs to 15 residues. Trimming took 4 bases from V and 3 from J; bases not matched to a gene: 9. Here the CDR3 DNA reads TGTGCCAGCAGCGCGGCGGGACAGAACTACTATGGCTACACCTTC. Encoded protein: CASSAAGQNYYGYTF.

This clonotype was observed a handful of times. The chain recombines TRBV29-1 with TRBJ2-5; 11 bases fit TRBD2. The length of the CDR3 is 15 residues. CDR1 is SQVTM and CDR2 is ANQGSEA in the germline V gene. After removal of 6 bases from V and 5 bases from J, the junction contained 11 bases not matched to a gene. CDR3 in amino acids: CSVRLPSGRMETQYF. The CDR3 DNA is TGCAGCGTCAGGTTGCCTAGCGGGAGGATGGAGACCCAGTACTTC.

There are many counts of this clonotype. V and J are TRBV12-3 or TRBV12-4 and TRBJ2-3, with a weak D call TRBD2 (6 bases). The CDR3 sequence is 14 residues long. The germline V and J ends were trimmed by 6 bases and 2 bases, with 12 bases remaining between them. The CDR3 is CASSLDYVTDTQYF. The CDR3 DNA sequence: TGTGCCAGCAGCCTGGACTACGTCACAGATACGCAGTATTTT.

Of note for this clonotype: A much larger clone lies one base from this, so it may be a read error. The conserved phenylalanine or tryptophan normally closing the CDR3 is absent here, so this likely arose from a read error. This chain connects TRBV28 to TRBJ1-4; D might be TRBD1 (5 bases). The CDR3 has 16 amino acids. Per germline, CDR1 MDHEN and CDR2 SYDVKM. Trimming took off 4 bases at V and 3 bases at J, with 15 bases between the two ends. Written as DNA, the CDR3 is TGTGCCAGCAGTTCTGGGGGGGGTAAGCCTAATGAAAAACTGTTTTCT. This sequence encodes CASSSGGGKPNEKLFS.

This clonotype was seen repeatedly, ten times or more. CDR3 residues: CASNYNEQFF. Written as DNA, the CDR3 is TGTGCCAGCAATTACAATGAGCAGTTCTTC. V is TRBV2 and J is TRBJ2-1; no firm D call. Trimming took 7 bases from V and 4 from J, leaving 2 bases between them. The CDR3 runs to 10 residues. In germline, CDR1 is SNHLY, CDR2 FYNNEI.

About this clonotype itself: A much larger clone differs by one base, so this may be a read error. The DNA for the CDR3 is TGTGCCAGCAGCACGTATGGCCCTAACTATGGCTACACCTTC. Its translation is CASSTYGPNYGYTF. The chain has TRBV11-2 and TRBJ1-2; D is unclear. The CDR3 extends over 14 amino acids. Germline V gene lookup returns CDR1 SGHAT and CDR2 FQNNGV. Trimming took 5 bases from V and 0 from J, leaving 10 bases between them.

The V call is TRBV5-1, the J call TRBJ1-1; TRBD1 matches 8 bases. V shed 1 base, J shed 4 bases, and the junction held 6 bases outside the gene matches. Looked up from germline, CDR1 is SGHRS and CDR2 is YFSETQ. This CDR3 is built from 15 residues. The CDR3 protein is CASSLMNTGGTEAFF. In DNA, the CDR3 is TGCGCCAGCAGCTTGATGAATACAGGGGGCACTGAAGCTTTCTTT.

This clonotype showed up many times. The J gene is TRBJ2-7, the V gene TRBV28; 9 nucleotides line up with TRBD2. The CDR3 contains 14 residues. Germline V gene sequence: CDR1 MDHEN, CDR2 SYDVKM. With V trimmed by 2 bases and J by 3 bases, 2 bases remained unmatched. The chain's CDR3 is CASSLMREGYEQYF. The CDR3 DNA follows: TGTGCCAGCAGTTTAATGCGGGAGGGCTACGAGCAGTACTTC.

Many counts were recorded for this clonotype. V and J are TRBV27 and TRBJ1-5, with D hard to call. Germline V gene data show CDR1 as MNHEY and CDR2 as SMNVEV (reference sequence). Trimming shortened V by 2 bases and J by 2 bases, and 10 bases separated the two germline ends. The CDR3 has 15 residues. The CDR3: CASSLLPTGNQPQHF. The DNA of the CDR3 is TGTGCCAGCAGTTTACTCCCGACGGGCAATCAGCCCCAGCATTTT.

This chain uses TRBV30 with TRBJ2-7; D unresolved. This CDR3 has 12 residues. Trimming removed 0 bases at V and 2 bases at J, with 5 bases between. Germline V lookup: CDR1 GTSNPN, CDR2 SVGIG (reference sequence). CDR3 nucleotides: TGTGCCTGGAGTGTGTTGGCCTACGAGCAGTACTTC. As protein: CAWSVLAYEQYF.

The chain joins TRBV29-1 to TRBJ1-3, with a tentative D call TRBD1 (6 bases). Trimming pared 4 bases from V and 3 bases from J, leaving 13 bases between. Per the germline V gene, CDR1 is SQVTM and CDR2 is ANQGSEA. The CDR3 length is 14 residues. CDR3 coding DNA: TGCAGCGTTGGAGGGGGAACCTTTGGAAACACCATATATTTT. It yields the protein CSVGGGTFGNTIYF.

In its sample, this clonotype was seen many times. CDR3 DNA: TGTGCCTGGGACAGGGTTAACTATGGCTACACCTTC. Translating it yields CAWDRVNYGYTF. This chain links TRBV30 with TRBJ1-2; 7 nucleotides line up with TRBD1. Germline V gene lookup returns CDR1 GTSNPN and CDR2 SVGIG (reference sequence). The CDR3 is made up of 12 amino acids. With 5 bases clipped from V and 1 base from J, the junction kept 1 base outside the gene matches. Looking up the rest from reference TRBV30 and TRBJ1-2 gives the full variable domain: SQTIHQWPATLVQPVGSPLSLECTVEGTSNPNLYWYRQAAGRGLQLLFYSVGIGQISSEVPQNLSASRPQDRQFILSSKKLLLSDSGFYLCAWDRVNYGYTFGSGTRLTVV.

This clonotype was seen repeatedly, ten times or more. The gene calls are TRBV10-2 and TRBJ1-3; D perhaps matches TRBD1 (6 bases). Trimming shortened V by 3 bases and J by 0 bases, and 12 bases separated the two germline ends. The CDR3 spans 16 residues. The germline V gene encodes CDR1 WSHSY and CDR2 SAAADI. The CDR3 bases are TGCGCCAGCAGTGAATTAGGACAGCGCTCTGGAAACACCATATATTTT. Its protein is CASSELGQRSGNTIYF.

Regarding this clonotype: Since the CDR3 does not end with the conserved phenylalanine or tryptophan, this likely comes from a read error. The DNA is left out, because the CDR3 cannot be placed on it with certainty; the CDR3 is given as TCRdb lists it. The gene calls are TRBV11-2 and TRBJ2-1. Per germline, CDR1 SGHAT and CDR2 FQNNGV. The length of the CDR3 is 8 amino acids, counting both ends. The CDR3 loop is CASSSLGP.

The J gene is TRBJ2-2, the V gene TRBV6-1, with TRBD2 as a possible D gene (5 bases). In germline, CDR1 is MNHNS, CDR2 SASEGT. This CDR3 has 15 amino acids. Deletions cut 6 bases from V and 0 bases from J, with 11 bases between. CDR3 residues: CASRLATTNTGELFF. In DNA, the CDR3 is TGTGCCAGCAGATTAGCGACAACGAACACCGGGGAGCTGTTTTTT.

With regard to this clonotype: Germline and junction disagree at one end, which may indicate a read error. The chain carries TRBV30 and TRBJ1-1; a possible D gene is TRBD1 (6 bases). The V gene's germline CDR1 is GTSNPN and CDR2 SVGIG (reference sequence). The CDR3 is 12 amino acids. The CDR3 loop is CAWRGAWTEALF. The CDR3 coding sequence is TGCGCCTGGAGGGGGGCATGGACTGAAGCTCTCTTT.

This clonotype came up a few times. The chain recombines TRBV6-2 or TRBV6-3 with TRBJ1-5; D not certain. V lost 2 bases and J lost 0, with 11 bases in between. This CDR3 is 16 amino acids long. Germline CDR1 and CDR2: MNHEY and SVGEGT. This CDR3 reads CASSYEAEASNQPQHF. The CDR3 DNA is TGTGCCAGCAGTTACGAGGCAGAAGCTAGCAATCAGCCCCAGCATTTT.

A word on this clonotype: One end of the junction fails to match germline, which may point to a read error. The J gene is TRBJ2-1, the V gene TRBV11-3; D may be TRBD2 (5 bases). CDR3 size: 17 residues. CDR1 and CDR2 from the germline V gene are SGHNT and YENEEA. CDR3 DNA: TGTGCCAGCAGCTTAGGGGCTTCAGCTAGCTCCCACAATGAGCAGTTCTTC. Its translation is CASSLGASASSHNEQFF.

This chain links TRBV11-2 with TRBJ2-3; D is perhaps TRBD1 or TRBD2 (5 bases each). V dropped 4 bases and J dropped 7 bases, with 12 bases sitting between them. The CDR3 totals 13 residues. Germline loops: CDR1 SGHAT, CDR2 FQNNGV. Here the CDR3 DNA reads TGTGCCAGCAGCTCCCGGGACCGAAATACGCAGTATTTT. It is translated as CASSSRDRNTQYF.

A note on this clonotype: The junction shows a germline mismatch at one end, possibly a read error. The chain links TRBV3-1 to TRBJ2-2; 9 positions agree with TRBD2. The CDR3 covers 17 residues. Germline V gene sequence: CDR1 LGHDT, CDR2 YNNKEL (reference sequence). The CDR3 loop reads CASNQGGGRANTGELFF. CDR3 nucleotide sequence: TGTGCCAGCAACCAAGGTGGCGGGAGGGCGAACACCGGGGAGCTGTTTTTT.

This clonotype was seen repeatedly, ten times or more. This sequence joins TRBV7-3 and TRBJ1-1; D gene uncertain. This CDR3 has 13 amino acids. The V end was cut by 5 bases, the J end by 4 bases, with 11 bases between. Germline V gives CDR1 SGHTA, CDR2 FQGTGA. The CDR3: CASSKDRSTEAFF. The CDR3 region has the DNA TGTGCCAGCAGCAAGGATCGAAGCACTGAAGCTTTCTTT. The whole variable domain, filled in from reference TRBV7-3 and TRBJ1-1, reads GAGVSQTPSNKVTEKGKYVELRCDPISGHTALYWYRQSLGQGPEFLIYFQGTGAADDSGLPNDRFFAVRPEGSVSTLKIQRTERGDSAVYLCASSKDRSTEAFFGQGTRLTVV.

This clonotype was picked up a small number of times. V is TRBV9 and J is TRBJ2-2; perhaps D is TRBD1 or TRBD2 (6 bases each). Trimming stripped 4 bases from V and 13 bases from J, with 14 bases between. This CDR3 contains 12 residues. Per the germline V gene, CDR1 is SGDLS and CDR2 is YYNGEE. Here the CDR3 reads CASSNRGAALFF. CDR3 DNA: TGTGCCAGCAGCAATAGGGGGGCCGCGCTGTTTTTT.

This clonotype was seen many times. The chain uses TRBV20-1 and TRBJ2-1; 15 bases match TRBD2. With 2 bases clipped from V and 0 bases from J, the junction kept 8 bases outside the gene matches. This CDR3 comprises 19 residues. Germline V gives CDR1 DFQATT, CDR2 SNEGSKA (reference sequence). The CDR3 spells CSARNPGLAGGSSYNEQFF. The CDR3 DNA sequence: TGCAGTGCTAGAAATCCGGGACTAGCGGGGGGAAGCTCCTACAATGAGCAGTTCTTC.

The J gene is TRBJ2-4, the V gene TRBV20-1, with 8 nucleotides matching TRBD1. The CDR3 is made up of 16 amino acids. CDR1 DFQATT and CDR2 SNEGSKA come from the germline V gene (reference sequence). The V gene end was trimmed by 0 bases and the J gene end by 7 bases; junction bases not matched to a gene: 11. CDR3 residues: CSARDYGQGIKNIQYF. The CDR3 DNA is TGCAGTGCTAGAGATTACGGACAGGGAATTAAGAACATTCAGTACTTC.

The chain uses TRBV5-1 and TRBJ2-5, with 12 nucleotides matching TRBD2. This CDR3 comprises 16 residues. Germline V gives CDR1 SGHRS, CDR2 YFSETQ. V gave up 3 bases and J gave up 1 base; unmatched junction bases: 4. The CDR3 region is CASSSGLAGPQETQYF. The CDR3 nucleotides are TGCGCCAGCAGCTCCGGACTAGCGGGACCCCAAGAGACCCAGTACTTC.

V usage is TRBV7-9 and J usage is TRBJ2-1; D tentatively reads TRBD1 or TRBD2 (5 bases each). CDR3 size: 13 residues. V shed 4 bases and J shed 7 bases, with 11 bases lying between them. Germline CDR1 SEHNR, CDR2 FQNEAQ (reference sequence). CDR3 loop: CASSWGPVNEQFF. CDR3 DNA sequence: TGTGCCAGCAGCTGGGGACCGGTGAATGAGCAGTTCTTC.

This clonotype was seen only a few times. The chain has TRBV6-1 and TRBJ1-1; 9 nucleotides align to TRBD1. The germline V gene encodes CDR1 MNHNS and CDR2 SASEGT. This CDR3 is 13 amino acids long. Trimming took 5 bases from V and 7 from J; bases not matched to a gene: 5. In nucleotides, the CDR3 is TGTGCCAGCAGTCCGGACAGGGGAGTTGAAGCTTTCTTT. It translates to CASSPDRGVEAFF.

This clonotype was seen ten or more times. The genes are TRBV28 and TRBJ1-3; D uncertain. V was cut by 3 bases and J by 6 bases, with 9 bases left in between. The length of the CDR3 is 13 residues. The germline V gene has CDR1 MDHEN and CDR2 SYDVKM. CDR3 nucleotides: TGTGCCAGCAGTTTGGCAGGCCAAAACACCATATATTTT. Translating gives CASSLAGQNTIYF.

This clonotype was seen ten or more times. The gene calls are TRBV4-1 and TRBJ2-2; D is possibly TRBD1 or TRBD2 (5 bases each). Trimming stripped 0 bases from V and 2 bases from J, with 10 bases between. The germline CDR1 and CDR2 sequences are MGHRA and YSYEKL. The CDR3 sequence is 16 residues long. The CDR3 nucleotides are TGCGCCAGCAGCCAAGATCGGGACGGTAACACCGGGGAGCTGTTTTTT. Translated: CASSQDRDGNTGELFF.

The CDR3 DNA reads TGTGCCAGCAGCGTAGCCCCCCATGGCCTCACAGATACGCAGTATTTT. Translated: CASSVAPHGLTDTQYF. The rearrangement uses TRBV9 and TRBJ2-3, with D hard to call. This CDR3 is built from 16 residues. Germline CDR1 SGDLS, CDR2 YYNGEE. V was cut by 0 bases and J by 2 bases, with 13 bases left in between.